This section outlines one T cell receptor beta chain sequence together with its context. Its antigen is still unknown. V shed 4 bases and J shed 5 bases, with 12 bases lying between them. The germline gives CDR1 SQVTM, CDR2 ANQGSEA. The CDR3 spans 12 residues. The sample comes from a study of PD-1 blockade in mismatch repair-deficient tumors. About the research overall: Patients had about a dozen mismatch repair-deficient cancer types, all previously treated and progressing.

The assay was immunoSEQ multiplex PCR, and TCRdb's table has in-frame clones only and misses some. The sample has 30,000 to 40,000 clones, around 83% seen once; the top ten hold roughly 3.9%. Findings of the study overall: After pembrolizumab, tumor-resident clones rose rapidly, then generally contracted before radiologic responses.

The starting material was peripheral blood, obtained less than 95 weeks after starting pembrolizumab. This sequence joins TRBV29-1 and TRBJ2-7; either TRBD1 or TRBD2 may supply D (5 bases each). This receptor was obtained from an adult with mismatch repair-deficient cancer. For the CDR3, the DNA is TGCAGCGTTGGATTTAGGGACCACGAGCAGTACTTC. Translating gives CSVGFRDHEQYF.